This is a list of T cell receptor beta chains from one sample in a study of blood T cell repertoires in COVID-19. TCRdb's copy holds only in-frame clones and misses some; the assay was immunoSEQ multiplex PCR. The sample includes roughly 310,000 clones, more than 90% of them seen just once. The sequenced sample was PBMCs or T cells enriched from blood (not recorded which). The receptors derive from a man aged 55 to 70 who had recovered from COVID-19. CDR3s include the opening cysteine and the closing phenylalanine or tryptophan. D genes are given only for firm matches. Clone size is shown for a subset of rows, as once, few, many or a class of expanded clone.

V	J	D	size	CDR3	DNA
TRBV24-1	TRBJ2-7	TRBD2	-	CATSTSGTYEQYF	TGTGCCACCTCAACTAGCGGGACTTACGAGCAGTACTTC
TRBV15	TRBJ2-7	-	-	CATSTPDSSGKQYF	TGTGCCACCAGCACACCGGACTCCTCGGGCAAGCAGTACTTC
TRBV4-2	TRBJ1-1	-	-	CASSPSPGVNTEAFF	TGTGCCAGCAGCCCATCACCCGGGGTGAACACTGAAGCTTTCTTT
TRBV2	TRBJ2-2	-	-	CASRNLNTGELFF	TGTGCCAGCAGAAACCTAAACACCGGGGAGCTGTTTTTT
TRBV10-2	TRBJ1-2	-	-	CASWGSYGYTF	TGCGCCAGCTGGGGCAGCTATGGCTACACCTTC
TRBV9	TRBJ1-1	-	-	CASSVPQGMNTEAFF	TGTGCCAGCAGCGTGCCACAGGGAATGAACACTGAAGCTTTCTTT
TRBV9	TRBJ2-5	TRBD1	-	CASSATNRGWGETQYF	TGTGCCAGCAGCGCGACCAACAGGGGATGGGGTGAGACCCAGTACTTC
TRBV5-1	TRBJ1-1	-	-	CASSLNRNTEAFF	TGCGCCAGCAGCCTAAACCGGAACACTGAAGCTTTCTTT
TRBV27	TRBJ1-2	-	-	CASGPGLLNYGYTF	TGTGCCAGCGGCCCCGGGTTACTTAACTATGGCTACACCTTC
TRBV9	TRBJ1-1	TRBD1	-	CASSVAAGGTEAFF	TGTGCCAGCAGCGTAGCGGCAGGGGGGACTGAAGCTTTCTTT
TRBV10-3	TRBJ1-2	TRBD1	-	CAISEGGQGADYGYTF	TGTGCCATCAGTGAGGGGGGACAGGGGGCCGACTATGGCTACACCTTC
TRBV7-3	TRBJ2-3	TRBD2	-	CASSLLGLAAFTDTQYF	TGTGCCAGCAGCTTATTAGGCCTAGCGGCTTTCACAGATACGCAGTATTTT
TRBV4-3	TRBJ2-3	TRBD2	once	CASSQTIPGLAYSSTDTQYF	TGCGCCAGCAGCCAAACCATACCGGGACTAGCGTACTCTAGCACAGATACGCAGTATTTT
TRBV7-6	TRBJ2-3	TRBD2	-	CASSLYGVRRGGTDTQYF	TGTGCCAGCAGCTTATACGGGGTTCGGCGGGGGGGCACAGATACGCAGTATTTT
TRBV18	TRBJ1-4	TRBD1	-	CASRRQQGANEKLFF	TGTGCCAGCCGCCGTCAGCAGGGGGCCAATGAAAAACTGTTTTTT